The next 24 T cell receptor beta chains were all read from a single sample in a study of graft-versus-host responses after intestinal transplantation. Sequencing used immunoSEQ multiplex PCR; TCRdb keeps in-frame clones, though not all of them. This sample yields approximately 89,000 clones, of which 80% to 95% are seen a single time; around 0.17% belongs to the top ten. These receptors have no identified antigens. Sequenced material: unstimulated CD4+ T cells sorted from spleen or lymph node cells, taken before intestinal transplant. These receptors were taken from a human donor who received an intestinal transplant.

The CDR3 sequence is CASSLAGGSPGEQFF. In DNA, the CDR3 is TGTGCCAGCAGCTTAGCGGGGGGGTCCCCAGGTGAGCAGTTCTTC. The chain couples TRBV7-2 to TRBJ2-1; 7 bases map to TRBD2. Germline V CDR1 and CDR2: SGHTA, FQGNSA. The CDR3 consists of 15 residues. Trimming at V came to 0 bases and at J to 9 bases, leaving 8 bases not matched to a gene.

V usage is TRBV19 and J usage is TRBJ2-1; TRBD1 might be the D (5 bases). Germline lookup yields CDR1 LNHDA and CDR2 SQIVND (reference sequence). Trimming took off 6 bases at V and 4 bases at J, with 10 bases between the two ends. CDR3 size: 13 residues. CDR3 DNA: TGTGCCAGTAGATCAGGGTTATACAATGAGCAGTTCTTC. It codes for CASRSGLYNEQFF.

The chain joins TRBV5-4 to TRBJ1-1, with D possibly TRBD1 on 6 matching bases. CDR1 and CDR2 (germline): SGHNT, YYREEE (reference sequence). The CDR3 is made up of 17 amino acids. V was cut by 1 base and J by 1 base, with 17 bases left in between. This CDR3 is CASSLYRDGYGNTEAFF. CDR3 DNA: TGTGCCAGCAGCTTGTACAGGGATGGATACGGGAACACTGAAGCTTTCTTT.

The rearrangement joins TRBV5-1 to TRBJ1-4; tentatively, D is TRBD1 (5 bases). The germline V gene encodes CDR1 SGHRS and CDR2 YFSETQ. There are 17 residues in the CDR3. V was trimmed by 0 bases and J by 0 bases, leaving 12 bases between them. CDR3 sequence reads: CASSLGQGGATNEKLFF. In nucleotides, the CDR3 is TGCGCCAGCAGCTTGGGGCAGGGAGGAGCAACTAATGAAAAACTGTTTTTT.

The rearrangement links TRBV7-2 to TRBJ1-6, with 7 positions matching TRBD1. With 5 bases clipped from V and 10 bases from J, the junction kept 5 bases outside the gene matches. The CDR3 runs 13 residues. Per the germline V gene, CDR1 is SGHTA and CDR2 is FQGNSA. CDR3 in DNA: TGTGCCAGCAGCGCCAGACAGGGCTCACCCCTCCACTTT. It is translated as CASSARQGSPLHF.

This clone was counted between two and nine times. The rearrangement joins TRBV5-1 to TRBJ1-2; D is unresolved. Looked up from germline, CDR1 is SGHRS and CDR2 is YFSETQ. The CDR3 is made up of 15 amino acids. V was shortened by 5 bases and J by 6 bases, with 20 bases between the two germline ends. The CDR3 reads CASSSITRERNGYTF. In DNA form, the CDR3 reads TGCGCCAGCAGTTCTATAACGAGGGAGAGGAATGGCTACACCTTC.

The rearrangement uses TRBV28 and TRBJ1-6, with D possibly matching TRBD1 (5 bases). Germline lookup yields CDR1 MDHEN and CDR2 SYDVKM. Deletions cut 2 bases from V and 6 bases from J, with 17 bases between. This CDR3 contains 17 residues. The CDR3 sequence is CASSLHHGGRVNSPLHF. As DNA, the CDR3 is TGTGCCAGCAGTTTACACCATGGCGGCAGGGTTAATTCACCCCTCCACTTT.

This clone was observed once. The chain uses TRBV6-1 and TRBJ1-6; a weak D match, TRBD1 (6 bases). The CDR3 is 15 amino acids. V was cut by 6 bases and J by 9 bases, with 18 bases left in between. The germline gives CDR1 MNHNS, CDR2 SASEGT. The CDR3 loop reads CASSGPGKGVSPLHF. CDR3 nucleotides: TGTGCCAGCAGCGGCCCCGGGAAGGGGGTTTCACCCCTCCACTTT.

The chain recombines TRBV6-5 with TRBJ2-7; perhaps TRBD1 as D (5 bases). V was pared by 0 bases and J by 7 bases, with 10 bases between. Germline CDR1 and CDR2: MNHEY and SVGAGI. The CDR3 length is 13 residues. DNA of the CDR3: TGTGCCAGCAGTTACTCAGCAGGGTGGGAGCAGTACTTC. It is translated as CASSYSAGWEQYF.

V is TRBV6-1 and J is TRBJ1-3; D call uncertain. CDR3 length: 16 amino acids. V was cut by 3 bases and J by 0 bases, with 12 bases left in between. Germline V gene lookup returns CDR1 MNHNS and CDR2 SASEGT. The CDR3 spells CASSELIRSSGNTIYF. The DNA for the CDR3 is TGTGCCAGCAGTGAGCTAATCCGGAGCTCTGGAAACACCATATATTTT.

V and J are TRBV19 and TRBJ2-2; D not resolved. Germline assignment: CDR1 LNHDA and CDR2 SQIVND (reference sequence). Trimming took off 7 bases at V and 6 bases at J, with 18 bases between the two ends. There are 15 residues in the CDR3. This CDR3 reads CASTPGARSAGELFF. The CDR3 bases are TGTGCCAGTACCCCCGGAGCGAGGAGCGCCGGGGAGCTGTTTTTT.

This chain uses TRBV27 with TRBJ2-7; D not resolved. There are 16 residues in the CDR3. The V gene's germline CDR1 is MNHEY and CDR2 SMNVEV (reference sequence). Trimming pared 3 bases from V and 3 bases from J, leaving 18 bases between. CDR3 sequence (DNA): TGTGCCAGCAGTTTGTCCCGGTCTGCTAGAGGCTACGAGCAGTACTTC. This codes for CASSLSRSARGYEQYF.

V gene TRBV30 combines with J gene TRBJ1-3; D ambiguous. The CDR3 sequence is 15 residues long. Germline V gene data show CDR1 as GTSNPN and CDR2 as SVGIG (reference sequence). The V end was cut by 8 bases, the J end by 2 bases, with 19 bases between. The CDR3 DNA is TGTGCCAGCGGCGGGTATAGGTCGGCTGGAAACACCATATATTTT. It is translated as CASGGYRSAGNTIYF.

The chain recombines TRBV6-6 with TRBJ2-1; D possibly corresponds to TRBD2 (5 bases). Trimming left V 1 base short and J 2 bases short, with 9 bases between. The CDR3 spans 15 residues. Germline CDR1 is MNHNY and CDR2 is SVGAGI (reference sequence). CDR3 loop: CASSYFSGPYNEQFF. The CDR3 bases are TGTGCCAGCAGTTACTTCAGCGGCCCCTACAATGAGCAGTTCTTC.

The chain combines TRBV15 with TRBJ1-5; possibly TRBD1 for D (6 bases). CDR1 and CDR2 from the germline V gene are LNHNV and YYDKDF (reference sequence). Trimming shortened V by 1 base and J by 9 bases, and 13 bases separated the two germline ends. This CDR3 is built from 14 residues. The CDR3 DNA follows: TGTGCCACCAGCAGAGTGATCAGGGGACGGCCCCAGCATTTT. It is translated as CATSRVIRGRPQHF. Based on the CDR3 plus reference TRBV15 and TRBJ1-5, the full variable domain is DAMVIQNPRYQVTQFGKPVTLSCSQTLNHNVMYWYQQKSSQAPKLLFHYYDKDFNNEADTPDNFQSRRPNTSFCFLDIRSPGLGDTAMYLCATSRVIRGRPQHFGDGTRLSIL.

The DNA of the CDR3 is TGTGCCAGCAGTGAAAGTACAGGTTCTCAGCCCCAGCATTTT. Its translation: CASSESTGSQPQHF. The rearrangement joins TRBV2 to TRBJ1-5, with D perhaps TRBD1 (5 bases). The length of the CDR3 is 14 residues. The V end lost 2 bases, the J end lost 6 bases, and 11 bases lay between the germline ends. The germline V gene encodes CDR1 SNHLY and CDR2 FYNNEI. Variable domain in full (rest from reference TRBV2 and TRBJ1-5): EPEVTQTPSHQVTQMGQEVILRCVPISNHLYFYWYRQILGQKVEFLVSFYNNEISEKSEIFDDQFSVERPDGSNFTLKIRSTKLEDSAMYFCASSESTGSQPQHFGDGTRLSIL.

The chain couples TRBV7-6 to TRBJ2-5; 7 bases are a match to TRBD1. This CDR3 region has 18 residues. Trimming removed 1 base from V and 3 bases from J; junction bases left unmatched: 14. The germline V gene encodes CDR1 SGHVS and CDR2 FNYEAQ. The CDR3 nucleotides are TGTGCCAGCAGCTTAGTGAAGGCCAGGGGGTCCGACAAAGAGACCCAGTACTTC. Amino acid sequence: CASSLVKARGSDKETQYF.

The V and J genes are TRBV2 and TRBJ1-2; 7 bases agree with TRBD1. Trimming took 6 bases from V and 4 from J; bases not matched to a gene: 8. Looked up from germline, CDR1 is SNHLY and CDR2 is FYNNEI. The CDR3 totals 14 residues. The CDR3 sequence: CASRLQGTGYGYTF. CDR3 DNA sequence: TGTGCCAGCAGGCTACAGGGGACTGGCTATGGCTACACCTTC.

The chain carries TRBV2 and TRBJ2-5, with 16 bases that match TRBD2. The CDR3 totals 18 residues. Germline trimming cut 6 bases from V and 1 base from J; bases unmatched to any gene: 8. Germline V CDR1 and CDR2: SNHLY, FYNNEI. The CDR3 protein is CASSAPGLAGGFQETQYF. The CDR3 DNA reads TGTGCCAGCAGCGCACCGGGACTAGCGGGAGGGTTCCAAGAGACCCAGTACTTC.

The gene calls are TRBV6-5 and TRBJ2-1; tentatively, D is TRBD2 (5 bases). Germline V CDR1 and CDR2: MNHEY, SVGAGI. The CDR3 totals 15 residues. Trimming pared 5 bases from V and 7 bases from J, leaving 18 bases between. Written as DNA, the CDR3 is TGTGCCAGCAGTCTCGATCCGCTCCCGGGGAATGAGCAGTTCTTC. Translated, it gives CASSLDPLPGNEQFF.

J is TRBJ2-1 and V is TRBV5-1, with a tentative D call TRBD1 (5 bases). The CDR3 consists of 13 residues. Germline CDR1 and CDR2: SGHRS and YFSETQ. V lost 4 bases, J lost 0 bases, and 5 bases lay in between. The CDR3 sequence: CASSDSSYNEQFF. In DNA form, the CDR3 reads TGCGCCAGCAGCGACAGCTCCTACAATGAGCAGTTCTTC.

The chain recombines TRBV5-6 with TRBJ1-1, with a weak D call TRBD1 (6 bases). The CDR3 totals 15 residues. The germline CDR1 and CDR2 sequences are SGHDT and YYEEEE. The germline V and J ends were trimmed by 0 bases and 8 bases, with 17 bases remaining between them. The CDR3 loop reads CASSLGGTTPKEAFF. The CDR3, as DNA: TGTGCCAGCAGCTTGGGGGGGACAACCCCTAAGGAAGCTTTCTTT. The whole variable domain, filled in from reference TRBV5-6 and TRBJ1-1, reads DAGVTQSPTHLIKTRGQQVTLRCSPKSGHDTVSWYQQALGQGPQFIFQYYEEEERQRGNFPDRFSGHQFPNYSSELNVNALLLGDSALYLCASSLGGTTPKEAFFGQGTRLTVV.

The chain combines TRBV18 with TRBJ1-2; TRBD1 might be the D (6 bases). The CDR3 contains 14 residues. Between the trimmed V and J ends, which lost 1 base and 1 base, there was a span of 7 bases. Germline CDR1 is KGHSH and CDR2 is LQKENI. Here the CDR3 reads CASSPQGVNYGYTF. The CDR3 bases are TGTGCCAGCTCACCACAGGGGGTTAACTATGGCTACACCTTC.

The chain is built from TRBV5-5 and TRBJ1-2; perhaps TRBD1 as D (6 bases). CDR3 length equals 19 residues. V was clipped by 4 bases and J by 6 bases, with 31 bases between them. Germline CDR1 SGHKS, CDR2 YYEKEE (reference sequence). The chain's CDR3 is CASSQTPQRQRQVGDGYTF. The CDR3 bases are TGTGCCAGCAGCCAAACCCCGCAAAGACAAAGACAGGTTGGGGATGGCTACACCTTC.